These 17 T cell receptor beta chains were sequenced from one sample in a study of shared T cell receptors in the human thymus. The assay was immunoSEQ multiplex PCR, and TCRdb's table has in-frame clones only and misses some. This table holds 600,000 to 900,000 clones, 80% to 90% found once. The data also belong to a second study, concerning human thymus T cells.

The source material was thymocytes. Receptors originate from a girl younger than two with a congenital heart defect.

CDR3 sequence (DNA): TGTGCCAGCTCACCCCTGGAGCAATCTGGAAACACCATATATTTT. Its protein product is CASSPLEQSGNTIYF. V is TRBV18 and J is TRBJ1-3; D unresolved. Trimming pared 3 bases from V and 1 base from J, leaving 10 bases between. Germline loops: CDR1 KGHSH, CDR2 LQKENI. The CDR3 is 15 residues long.

The CDR3 nucleotides read TGTGCCAGCAGCCCAATTTATGGCTACACCTTC. Amino acid sequence: CASSPIYGYTF. This chain joins TRBV7-6 and TRBJ1-2; no clear D. Germline V gene data show CDR1 as SGHVS and CDR2 as FNYEAQ. The V gene lost 5 bases and the J gene lost 5 bases, with 6 bases spanning the gap. The CDR3 spans 11 residues.

The chain uses TRBV5-4 and TRBJ2-7; 10 bases map to TRBD1. Looked up from germline, CDR1 is SGHNT and CDR2 is YYREEE (reference sequence). The CDR3 runs 20 residues. V shed 0 bases, J shed 0 bases, and the junction held 15 bases outside the gene matches. The CDR3 nucleotides read TGTGCCAGCAGCTTGGGGACGAGACAGGGGGCCCTCGAGAGCTCCTACGAGCAGTACTTC. Translating it yields CASSLGTRQGALESSYEQYF.

In nucleotides, the CDR3 is TGTGCCAGCAGTGAAGGTCCGGGAAGCTCCTACAATGAGCAGTTCTTC. This codes for CASSEGPGSSYNEQFF. The chain carries TRBV2 and TRBJ2-1; D possibly corresponds to TRBD2 (5 bases). The germline V and J ends were trimmed by 1 base and 0 bases, with 10 bases remaining between them. Germline CDR1 and CDR2: SNHLY and FYNNEI. This CDR3 spans 16 amino acids. Drawing the rest from reference TRBV2 and TRBJ2-1, the complete variable domain is EPEVTQTPSHQVTQMGQEVILRCVPISNHLYFYWYRQILGQKVEFLVSFYNNEISEKSEIFDDQFSVERPDGSNFTLKIRSTKLEDSAMYFCASSEGPGSSYNEQFFGPGTRLTVL.

This clone was detected a few times. This sequence joins TRBV7-3 and TRBJ2-7, with a tentative D call TRBD1 (6 bases). Germline assignment: CDR1 SGHTA and CDR2 FQGTGA. Trimming left V 3 bases short and J 0 bases short, with 6 bases between. The CDR3 is 13 amino acids. The DNA for the CDR3 is TGTGCCAGCAGCTTGGGGGCCTCCTACGAGCAGTACTTC. It encodes CASSLGASYEQYF.

In its sample, this clone was seen once. J is TRBJ1-1 and V is TRBV27, with TRBD1 matching over 8 bases. The V and J ends lost 2 bases and 0 bases, in that order; junction bases with no gene match: 26. The CDR3 loop spans 23 amino acids. Per germline, CDR1 MNHEY and CDR2 SMNVEV (reference sequence). In DNA form, the CDR3 reads TGTGCCAGCAGTTTAACGGAACTCAGCTGGGGGACAGGAAAGGTCAGTGTGAACACTGAAGCTTTCTTT. This sequence encodes CASSLTELSWGTGKVSVNTEAFF.

The V gene is TRBV10-1, the J gene TRBJ2-7; 7 bases fit TRBD1. Germline V gene sequence: CDR1 WNHNN, CDR2 SYGVQD (reference sequence). The J segment lost 0 bases and the V segment lost 6 bases, leaving 8 bases of the junction unmatched. CDR3 size: 15 residues. CDR3 in amino acids: CASSPTGTDSYEQYF. CDR3 bases: TGCGCCAGCAGCCCCACCGGGACAGACTCCTACGAGCAGTACTTC.

The CDR3 coding sequence is TGTGCCAGCAGTGAAACGAGGCCAAACTCTGGGGCCAACGTCCTGACTTTC. Translating it yields CASSETRPNSGANVLTF. The chain combines TRBV2 with TRBJ2-6; no reliable D call. Trimming removed 2 bases at V and 0 bases at J, with 11 bases between. This CDR3 is built from 17 residues. The germline CDR1 and CDR2 sequences are SNHLY and FYNNEI.

The chain carries TRBV6-5 and TRBJ2-3; TRBD2 matches 8 bases. The CDR3 consists of 16 residues. Germline V CDR1 and CDR2: MNHEY, SVGAGI. Germline trimming cut 4 bases from V and 1 base from J; bases unmatched to any gene: 7. The CDR3 spells CASSFLTSGGTDTQYF. The CDR3 bases are TGTGCCAGCAGTTTCCTCACTAGCGGAGGCACAGATACGCAGTATTTT.

This chain uses TRBV12-2 with TRBJ1-2; the D call in the table, TRBD1, was not verified against the DNA. TRBV12-2 is an annotated pseudogene. There are 14 residues in the CDR3. The CDR3 DNA sequence: TGTGCAAGTCGCTTAGAGGGCAGGGCCGGTGGCTACACCTTC. Amino acid sequence: CASRLEGRAGGYTF.

The gene calls are TRBV5-1 and TRBJ1-6; tentative D call: TRBD1 (6 bases). Per the germline V gene, CDR1 is SGHRS and CDR2 is YFSETQ. There are 15 residues in the CDR3. The V end lost 3 bases, the J end lost 5 bases, and 12 bases lay between the germline ends. CDR3 DNA sequence: TGCGCCAGCAGCTCACTACAGGGTCATAATTCACCCCTCCACTTT. As protein: CASSSLQGHNSPLHF.

This chain connects TRBV2 to TRBJ2-7, with a tentative D call TRBD1 (5 bases). The germline V gene has CDR1 SNHLY and CDR2 FYNNEI. The CDR3 has 14 residues. V gave up 6 bases and J gave up 2 bases, with 14 bases separating them. The CDR3 DNA reads TGTGCCAGCAGCCCCAAATCGGACACCTACGAGCAGTACTTC. This encodes CASSPKSDTYEQYF. Together with reference TRBV2 and TRBJ2-7, the CDR3 gives the full variable domain: EPEVTQTPSHQVTQMGQEVILRCVPISNHLYFYWYRQILGQKVEFLVSFYNNEISEKSEIFDDQFSVERPDGSNFTLKIRSTKLEDSAMYFCASSPKSDTYEQYFGPGTRLTVT.

The V call is TRBV14, the J call TRBJ1-6; tentative D call: TRBD1 (5 bases). Germline CDR1 is SGHDN and CDR2 is FVKESK. The CDR3 has 17 amino acids. Between the trimmed V and J ends, which lost 0 bases and 5 bases, there was a span of 14 bases. CDR3 in DNA: TGTGCCAGCAGCCAAGATTCGGGACTAGGGGATAATTCACCCCTCCACTTT. Translating gives CASSQDSGLGDNSPLHF.

V gene TRBV6-5 combines with J gene TRBJ1-5, with D unclear. V dropped 0 bases and J dropped 0 bases, with 9 bases sitting between them. This CDR3 is built from 16 residues. Germline V CDR1 and CDR2: MNHEY, SVGAGI. The CDR3 sequence: CASSYSNPGSNQPQHF. As DNA, the CDR3 is TGTGCCAGCAGTTACTCGAATCCGGGTAGCAATCAGCCCCAGCATTTT.

This clone was seen once. One junction end does not reproduce the germline sequence, and a read error may be involved. The chain employs TRBV15 and TRBJ1-2; a weak D match, TRBD1 (5 bases). The CDR3 covers 15 residues. The V gene's germline CDR1 is LNHNV and CDR2 YYDKDF (reference sequence). CDR3 region: CATSRDRKGTLLSSF. DNA for the CDR3: TGTGCCACCAGCAGAGATCGGAAGGGGACTCTCCTTAGCTCCTTC.

The CDR3 spells CASSPRPGTGGNGYTF. The CDR3 bases are TGTGCCAGCAGCCCACGACCCGGGACAGGGGGCAACGGCTACACCTTC. This chain joins TRBV7-8 and TRBJ1-2, with 12 bases that match TRBD1. V gave up 5 bases and J gave up 8 bases; unmatched junction bases: 12. Germline lookup yields CDR1 SGHVS and CDR2 FQNEAQ. CDR3 length equals 16 residues.

The rearrangement uses TRBV5-6 and TRBJ1-2, with TRBD1 identical over 8 bases. The CDR3 contains 14 residues. With V trimmed by 4 bases and J by 7 bases, 9 bases remained unmatched. Germline V gene lookup returns CDR1 SGHDT and CDR2 YYEEEE. The CDR3 DNA follows: TGTGCCAGCAGCACCCCCCATGACAGGGGTGGCTACACCTTC. This codes for CASSTPHDRGGYTF.